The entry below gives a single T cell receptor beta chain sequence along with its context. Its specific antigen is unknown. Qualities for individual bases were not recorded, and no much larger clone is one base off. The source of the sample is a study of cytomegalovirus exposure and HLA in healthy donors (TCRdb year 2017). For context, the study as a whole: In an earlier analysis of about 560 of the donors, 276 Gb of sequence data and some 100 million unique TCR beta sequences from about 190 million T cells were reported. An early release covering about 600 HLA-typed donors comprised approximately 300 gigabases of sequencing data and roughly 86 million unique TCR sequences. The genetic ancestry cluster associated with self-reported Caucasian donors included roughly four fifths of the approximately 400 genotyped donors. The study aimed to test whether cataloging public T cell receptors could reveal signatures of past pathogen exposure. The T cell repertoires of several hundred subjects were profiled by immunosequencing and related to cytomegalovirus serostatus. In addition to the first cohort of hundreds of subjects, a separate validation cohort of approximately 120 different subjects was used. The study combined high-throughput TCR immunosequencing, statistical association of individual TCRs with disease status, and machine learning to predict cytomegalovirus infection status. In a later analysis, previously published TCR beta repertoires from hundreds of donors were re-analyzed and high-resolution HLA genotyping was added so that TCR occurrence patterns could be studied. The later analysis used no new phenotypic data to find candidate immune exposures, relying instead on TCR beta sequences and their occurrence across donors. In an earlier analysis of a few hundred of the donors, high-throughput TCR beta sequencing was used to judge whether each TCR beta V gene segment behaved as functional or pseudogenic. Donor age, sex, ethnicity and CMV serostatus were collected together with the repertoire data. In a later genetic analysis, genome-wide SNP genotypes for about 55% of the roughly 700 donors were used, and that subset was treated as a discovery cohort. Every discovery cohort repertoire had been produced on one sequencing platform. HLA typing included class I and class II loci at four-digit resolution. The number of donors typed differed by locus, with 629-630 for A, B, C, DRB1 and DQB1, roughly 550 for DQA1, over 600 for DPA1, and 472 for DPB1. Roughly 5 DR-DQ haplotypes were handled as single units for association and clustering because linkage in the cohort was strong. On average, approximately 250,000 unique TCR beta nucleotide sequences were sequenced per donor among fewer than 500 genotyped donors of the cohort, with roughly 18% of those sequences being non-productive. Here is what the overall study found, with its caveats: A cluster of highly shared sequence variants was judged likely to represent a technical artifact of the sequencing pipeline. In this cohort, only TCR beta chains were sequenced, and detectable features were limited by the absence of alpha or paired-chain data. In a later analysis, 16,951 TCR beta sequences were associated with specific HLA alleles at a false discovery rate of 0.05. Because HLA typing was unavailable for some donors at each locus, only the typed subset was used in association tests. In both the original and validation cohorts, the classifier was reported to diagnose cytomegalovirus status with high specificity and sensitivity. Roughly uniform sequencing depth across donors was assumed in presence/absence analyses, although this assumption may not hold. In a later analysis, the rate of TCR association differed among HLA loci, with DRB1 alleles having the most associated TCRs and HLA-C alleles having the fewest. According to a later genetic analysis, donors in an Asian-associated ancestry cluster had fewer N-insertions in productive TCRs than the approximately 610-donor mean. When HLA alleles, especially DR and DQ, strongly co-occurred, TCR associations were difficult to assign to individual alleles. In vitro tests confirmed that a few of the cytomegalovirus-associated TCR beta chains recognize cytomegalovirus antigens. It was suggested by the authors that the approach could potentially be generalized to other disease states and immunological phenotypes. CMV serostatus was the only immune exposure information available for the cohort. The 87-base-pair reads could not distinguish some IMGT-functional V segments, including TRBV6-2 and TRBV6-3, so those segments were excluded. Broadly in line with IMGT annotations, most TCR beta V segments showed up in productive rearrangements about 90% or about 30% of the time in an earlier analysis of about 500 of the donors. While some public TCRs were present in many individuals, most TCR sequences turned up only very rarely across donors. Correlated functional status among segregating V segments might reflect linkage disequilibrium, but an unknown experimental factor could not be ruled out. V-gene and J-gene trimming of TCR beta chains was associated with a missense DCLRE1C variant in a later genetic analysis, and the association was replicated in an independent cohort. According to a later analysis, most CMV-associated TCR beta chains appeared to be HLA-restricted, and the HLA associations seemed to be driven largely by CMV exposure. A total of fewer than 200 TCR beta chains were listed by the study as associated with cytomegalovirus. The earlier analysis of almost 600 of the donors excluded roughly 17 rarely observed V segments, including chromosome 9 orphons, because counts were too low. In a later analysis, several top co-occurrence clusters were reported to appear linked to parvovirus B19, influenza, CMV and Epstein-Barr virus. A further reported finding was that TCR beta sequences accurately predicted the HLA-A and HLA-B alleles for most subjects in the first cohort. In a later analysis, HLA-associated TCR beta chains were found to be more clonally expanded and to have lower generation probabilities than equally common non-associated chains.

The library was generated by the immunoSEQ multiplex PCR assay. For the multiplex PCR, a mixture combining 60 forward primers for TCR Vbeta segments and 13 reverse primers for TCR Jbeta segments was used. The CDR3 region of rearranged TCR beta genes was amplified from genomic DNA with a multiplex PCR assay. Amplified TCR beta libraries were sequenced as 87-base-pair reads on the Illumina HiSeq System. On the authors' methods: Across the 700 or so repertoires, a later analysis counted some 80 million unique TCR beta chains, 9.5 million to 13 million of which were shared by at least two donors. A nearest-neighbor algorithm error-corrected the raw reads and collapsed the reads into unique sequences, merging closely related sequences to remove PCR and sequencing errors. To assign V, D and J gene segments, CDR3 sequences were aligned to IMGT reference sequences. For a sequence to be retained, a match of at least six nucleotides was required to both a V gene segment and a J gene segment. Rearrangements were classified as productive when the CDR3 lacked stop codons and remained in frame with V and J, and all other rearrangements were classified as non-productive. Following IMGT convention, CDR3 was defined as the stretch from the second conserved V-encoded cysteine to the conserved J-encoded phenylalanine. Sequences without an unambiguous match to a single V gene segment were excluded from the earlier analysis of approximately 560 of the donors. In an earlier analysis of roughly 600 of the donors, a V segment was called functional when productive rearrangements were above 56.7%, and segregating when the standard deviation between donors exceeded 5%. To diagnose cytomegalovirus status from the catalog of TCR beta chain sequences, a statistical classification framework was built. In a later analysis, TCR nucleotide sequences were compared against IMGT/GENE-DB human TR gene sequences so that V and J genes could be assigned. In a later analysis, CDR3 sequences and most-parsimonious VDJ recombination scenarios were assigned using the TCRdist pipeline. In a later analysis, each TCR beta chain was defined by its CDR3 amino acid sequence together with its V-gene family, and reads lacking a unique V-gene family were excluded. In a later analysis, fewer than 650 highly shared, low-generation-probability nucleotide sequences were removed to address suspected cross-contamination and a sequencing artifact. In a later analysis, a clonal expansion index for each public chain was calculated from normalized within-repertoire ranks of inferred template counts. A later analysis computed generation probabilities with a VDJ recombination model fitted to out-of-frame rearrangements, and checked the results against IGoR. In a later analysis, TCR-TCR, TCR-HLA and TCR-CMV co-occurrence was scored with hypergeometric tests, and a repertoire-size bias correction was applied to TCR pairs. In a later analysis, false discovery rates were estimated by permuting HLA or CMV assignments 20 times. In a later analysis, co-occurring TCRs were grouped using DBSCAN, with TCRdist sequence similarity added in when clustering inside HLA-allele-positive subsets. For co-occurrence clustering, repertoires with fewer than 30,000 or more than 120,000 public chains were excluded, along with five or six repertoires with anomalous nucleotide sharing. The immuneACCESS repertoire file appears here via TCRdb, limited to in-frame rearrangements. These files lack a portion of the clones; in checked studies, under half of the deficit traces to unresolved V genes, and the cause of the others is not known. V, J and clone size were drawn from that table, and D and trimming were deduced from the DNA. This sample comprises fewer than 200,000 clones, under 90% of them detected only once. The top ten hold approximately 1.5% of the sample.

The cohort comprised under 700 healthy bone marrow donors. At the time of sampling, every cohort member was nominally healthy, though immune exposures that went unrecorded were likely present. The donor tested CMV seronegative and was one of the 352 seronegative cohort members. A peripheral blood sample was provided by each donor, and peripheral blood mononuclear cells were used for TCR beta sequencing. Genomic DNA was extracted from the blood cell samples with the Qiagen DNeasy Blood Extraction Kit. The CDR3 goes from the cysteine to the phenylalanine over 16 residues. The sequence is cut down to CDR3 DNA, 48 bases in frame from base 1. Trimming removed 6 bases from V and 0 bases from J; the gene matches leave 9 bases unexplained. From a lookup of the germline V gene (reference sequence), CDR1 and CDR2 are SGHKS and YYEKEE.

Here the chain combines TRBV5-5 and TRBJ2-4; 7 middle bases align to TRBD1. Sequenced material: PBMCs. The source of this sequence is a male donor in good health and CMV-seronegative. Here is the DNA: TGTGCCAGCAACAACCCGGGACAGAAAGCCAAAAACATTCAGTACTTC. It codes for CASNNPGQKAKNIQYF.